The 7 T cell receptor beta chains reported below all come from one sample, sequenced in a study of cytomegalovirus exposure and HLA in healthy donors. The PCR was carried out with 60 Vbeta primers and 13 Jbeta primers. Clones were sequenced by immunoSEQ multiplex PCR, and TCRdb holds only the in-frame ones, with some missing. Found here are about 150,000 clones, 55% to 80% of them singletons; the top ten hold 5.5% to 9%. Material for sequencing was PBMCs. These receptors were collected from a woman aged 60-70 years in good health and CMV-seropositive.

The chain has TRBV9 and TRBJ2-6; 10 nucleotides agree with TRBD2. The CDR3 runs 18 residues. The V gene end was trimmed by 0 bases and the J gene end by 4 bases; junction bases not matched to a gene: 7. Germline V gene lookup returns CDR1 SGDLS and CDR2 YYNGEE. The CDR3 DNA sequence: TGTGCCAGCAGCGTAGCCCCTAGCGGGAGATCGGGGGCCAACGTCCTGACTTTC. Residues: CASSVAPSGRSGANVLTF.

This clone was seen only a few times. V gene TRBV5-1 combines with J gene TRBJ2-3, with a weak D call TRBD2 (5 bases). The CDR3 has 14 residues. From germline, CDR1 is SGHRS and CDR2 YFSETQ. V was clipped by 0 bases and J by 3 bases, with 8 bases between them. For the CDR3, the DNA is TGCGCCAGCAGCTTGGTCGGGGAAACAGATACGCAGTATTTT. This sequence encodes CASSLVGETDTQYF.

The rearrangement links TRBV28 to TRBJ1-1; weak D call: TRBD1 (5 bases). V was shortened by 7 bases and J by 1 base, with 13 bases between the two germline ends. This CDR3 contains 14 residues. Germline loops: CDR1 MDHEN, CDR2 SYDVKM. CDR3 in DNA: TGTGCCAGCACCATGGGGGGGGAGAACACTGAAGCTTTCTTT. Protein sequence: CASTMGGENTEAFF.

The chain uses TRBV6-1 and TRBJ1-4, with TRBD1 identical over 8 bases. V shed 4 bases, J shed 3 bases, and the junction held 1 base outside the gene matches. Germline V CDR1 and CDR2: MNHNS, SASEGT. The CDR3 runs to 14 residues. The CDR3 nucleotides are TGTGCCAGCAGTGTGGACAGGGCTAATGAAAAACTGTTTTTT. Protein sequence: CASSVDRANEKLFF.

The gene calls are TRBV7-9 and TRBJ2-3, with TRBD2 matching over 13 bases. Trimming removed 4 bases from V and 4 bases from J; junction bases left unmatched: 5. The CDR3 covers 16 residues. The V gene's germline CDR1 is SEHNR and CDR2 FQNEAQ (reference sequence). CDR3 DNA: TGTGCCAGCAGCTCCAGGACTAGCGGGAGTTCAGATACGCAGTATTTT. Translation gives CASSSRTSGSSDTQYF.

The rearrangement joins TRBV7-8 to TRBJ2-5, with D possibly TRBD2 on 6 matching bases. There are 14 residues in the CDR3. Germline CDR1 SGHVS, CDR2 FQNEAQ. The V end lost 1 base, the J end lost 2 bases, and 8 bases lay between the germline ends. CDR3 sequence (DNA): TGTGCCAGCAGCTTAGGCGGGGCACAAGAGACCCAGTACTTC. This translates into CASSLGGAQETQYF.

The J gene is TRBJ2-7, the V gene TRBV28; TRBD1 agrees at 9 bases. Germline V gives CDR1 MDHEN, CDR2 SYDVKM. The CDR3 is 14 residues long. Trimming removed 6 bases from V and 7 bases from J; junction bases left unmatched: 10. The CDR3 DNA reads TGTGCCAGCAGACTTACAGGGGGCAATGGGGAGCAGTACTTC. Protein product: CASRLTGGNGEQYF. Full variable domain (rest looked up from reference TRBV28 and TRBJ2-7): DVKVTQSSRYLVKRTGEKVFLECVQDMDHENMFWYRQDPGLGLRLIYFSYDVKMKEKGDIPEGYSVSREKKERFSLILESASTNQTSMYLCASRLTGGNGEQYFGPGTRLTVT.